A single sample is the source of the 30 T cell receptor beta chains below, sequenced in a study of cytomegalovirus exposure and HLA in healthy donors. The PCR was carried out with 60 Vbeta primers and 13 Jbeta primers. The method was immunoSEQ multiplex PCR; TCRdb's version includes in-frame clones alone and lacks a portion of them. The profile shows 160,000 or so clones, about 80% of them singletons. The specimen was PBMCs. The receptors originated from a man between 40 and 49 years old in good health and CMV-seronegative.

The gene calls are TRBV5-1 and TRBJ1-4; D remains unclear. V lost 4 bases and J 7 bases, leaving 8 bases between the germline ends. The CDR3 is made up of 12 amino acids. The germline V gene encodes CDR1 SGHRS and CDR2 YFSETQ. The CDR3 DNA reads as TGCGCCAGCAGCCGGGGAGGTGAAAAACTGTTTTTT. This codes for CASSRGGEKLFF.

The chain uses TRBV7-2 and TRBJ2-7, with 8 bases identical to TRBD2. The CDR3 has 16 residues. Germline CDR1 SGHTA, CDR2 FQGNSA. Trimming removed 1 base from V and 2 bases from J; junction bases left unmatched: 7. The CDR3, as DNA: TGTGCCAGCAGCTTAGTGAGCGGGAGTACAACCTACGAGCAGTACTTC. Amino acids: CASSLVSGSTTYEQYF.

This chain links TRBV18 with TRBJ2-5, with D perhaps TRBD1 (5 bases). Germline V gene lookup returns CDR1 KGHSH and CDR2 LQKENI. CDR3 length equals 15 residues. V lost 3 bases and J lost 7, with 18 bases in between. CDR3: CASSPDLTASGTQYF. The CDR3 bases are TGTGCCAGCTCACCCGACTTGACAGCCTCGGGGACCCAGTACTTC.

Points on this clone: This sample also contains other DNA sequences that code for the same CDR3. The chain employs TRBV27 and TRBJ2-7, with 10 bases that match TRBD1. Germline CDR1 is MNHEY and CDR2 is SMNVEV (reference sequence). There are 15 residues in the CDR3. V lost 6 bases, J lost 4 bases, and 9 bases stayed unmatched. The CDR3 DNA reads TGTGCCAGCAGGCTACCGGGACAGGGGACATACGAGCAGTACTTC. This translates into CASRLPGQGTYEQYF.

This clone appeared once. This chain uses TRBV11-1 with TRBJ2-2; 7 nucleotides line up with TRBD2. The CDR3 loop spans 15 amino acids. V trimming: 5 bases; J trimming: 5 bases; junction bases outside the gene matches: 8. Germline CDR1 and CDR2: SGHAT and FQDESV (reference sequence). The CDR3 sequence is CASSPYGTTTGELFF. The CDR3 DNA follows: TGTGCCAGCAGCCCCTATGGGACTACGACCGGGGAGCTGTTTTTT.

The genes are TRBV19 and TRBJ2-7; D possibly corresponds to TRBD1 (6 bases). Germline V gives CDR1 LNHDA, CDR2 SQIVND (reference sequence). The V and J ends lost 3 bases and 2 bases respectively, with 11 bases between them. The CDR3 length is 14 residues. The CDR3 protein is CASSILPGAYEQYF. Here the CDR3 DNA reads TGTGCCAGTAGTATCCTCCCAGGGGCCTACGAGCAGTACTTC.

The chain couples TRBV11-2 to TRBJ1-4; the D gene is possibly TRBD1 (6 bases). Germline V gene data show CDR1 as SGHAT and CDR2 as FQNNGV. The CDR3 has 15 residues. The V end was cut by 0 bases, the J end by 11 bases, with 16 bases between. CDR3 bases: TGTGCCAGCAGCTTAGATGGGGCAGGGGCCGGGAAACTGTTTTTT. Protein product: CASSLDGAGAGKLFF.

This clone was found once. V and J are TRBV28 and TRBJ2-7; 9 bases are shared with TRBD2. Germline V CDR1 and CDR2: MDHEN, SYDVKM. The CDR3 runs to 15 residues. J gave up 4 bases and V 4 bases, and 8 bases lay outside the gene matches. CDR3 in amino acids: CASSWAAGGPYEQYF. In nucleotides, the CDR3 is TGTGCCAGCAGTTGGGCTGCGGGAGGGCCATACGAGCAGTACTTC. Variable domain in full (rest from reference TRBV28 and TRBJ2-7): DVKVTQSSRYLVKRTGEKVFLECVQDMDHENMFWYRQDPGLGLRLIYFSYDVKMKEKGDIPEGYSVSREKKERFSLILESASTNQTSMYLCASSWAAGGPYEQYFGPGTRLTVT.

This clone was recorded only once. The junction shows a germline mismatch at one end, possibly a read error. The chain recombines TRBV2 with TRBJ2-4; 9 nucleotides align to TRBD2. Germline V lookup: CDR1 SNHLY, CDR2 FYNNEI. The CDR3 runs 16 residues. CDR3 nucleotide sequence: TGTGCCAGCAGTGAATTAGCGGGACTAGCCAAAAACAGTCAGTACTTC. This encodes CASSELAGLAKNSQYF.

The chain has TRBV11-1 and TRBJ2-1; a weak D match, TRBD1 (6 bases). CDR1 is SGHAT, CDR2 FQDESV, per germline (reference sequence). The ends were cut back, 1 base at V and 3 bases at J, with 10 bases in the middle. The CDR3 totals 15 residues. CDR3 DNA sequence: TGTGCCAGCAGCTTAGTCGGGACAAACTACAATGAGCAGTTCTTC. It specifies CASSLVGTNYNEQFF. The full variable domain, with the rest looked up from reference TRBV11-1 and TRBJ2-1, is EAEVAQSPRYKITEKSQAVAFWCDPISGHATLYWYRQILGQGPELLVQFQDESVVDDSQLPKDRFSAERLKGVDSTLKIQPAELGDSAMYLCASSLVGTNYNEQFFGPGTRLTVL.

This chain joins TRBV4-3 and TRBJ2-7; 10 nucleotides line up with TRBD1. This CDR3 comprises 14 residues. CDR1 and CDR2 (germline): LGHNA, YSLEER. The ends lost 4 bases at V and 3 bases at J; junction bases unmatched: 3. The CDR3 sequence is CASSRQGAGYEQYF. CDR3 DNA sequence: TGCGCCAGCAGCCGACAGGGGGCTGGCTACGAGCAGTACTTC.

This clone appeared once. The rearrangement joins TRBV19 to TRBJ2-1, with 7 bases lining up with TRBD2. This CDR3 contains 17 residues. The V gene's germline CDR1 is LNHDA and CDR2 SQIVND (reference sequence). J lost 2 bases, V lost 0 bases, and 7 bases had no gene match. The CDR3 protein is CASSIDLGGNPYNEQFF. The DNA of the CDR3 is TGTGCCAGTAGTATAGATCTCGGGGGGAATCCCTACAATGAGCAGTTCTTC.

This sequence joins TRBV5-6 and TRBJ2-3, with 10 bases fitting TRBD2. Germline CDR1 reads SGHDT; CDR2 reads YYEEEE. The CDR3 runs to 15 residues. Unmatched junction bases numbered 6, after V lost 5 bases and J lost 3 bases. CDR3 in DNA: TGTGCCAGCAGGTCCCTAGCGGGAGAAACAGATACGCAGTATTTT. Translating gives CASRSLAGETDTQYF.

This clone was found a few times. The chain couples TRBV29-1 to TRBJ1-4, with 12 bases that match TRBD1. The trim removed 4 bases at V and 8 bases at J, leaving 5 bases unmatched. Germline CDR1 and CDR2: SQVTM and ANQGSEA. The CDR3 has 14 residues. DNA of the CDR3: TGCAGCGTTGTGGGGACAGGGGGCGAGGAAAAACTGTTTTTT. Translating it yields CSVVGTGGEEKLFF.

V usage is TRBV7-8 and J usage is TRBJ2-3; 10 bases align to TRBD2. Germline CDR1 is SGHVS and CDR2 is FQNEAQ. This CDR3 has 16 amino acids. The ends lost 5 bases at V and 2 bases at J; junction bases unmatched: 7. The CDR3 region has the DNA TGTGCCAGCAGCATTTGGACTAGCGGACTCACAGATACGCAGTATTTT. It translates to CASSIWTSGLTDTQYF.

This chain uses TRBV7-2 with TRBJ1-2; 7 bases match TRBD1. Germline loops: CDR1 SGHTA, CDR2 FQGNSA. J was trimmed by 4 bases and V by 5 bases; bases with no gene match: 4. The CDR3 is 13 residues long. CDR3 bases: TGTGCCAGCAGCCAGGGGGTTTTCTATGGCTACACCTTC. This encodes CASSQGVFYGYTF.

V and J are TRBV9 and TRBJ2-7; weak D call: TRBD1 (9 bases). CDR3 length equals 15 residues. V was shortened by 3 bases and J by 2 bases, with 15 bases between the two germline ends. Germline-derived CDR1 and CDR2 are SGDLS and YYNGEE. The CDR3 DNA is TGTGCCAGCAGCGCCGGGGGGGACAGGGCCTACGAGCAGTACTTC. This codes for CASSAGGDRAYEQYF.

This clone was recorded a few times. The gene calls are TRBV4-2 and TRBJ2-2; TRBD2 aligns across 10 bases. Germline CDR1 is LGHNA and CDR2 is YNFKEQ. V trimming: 0 bases; J trimming: 7 bases; junction bases outside the gene matches: 2. CDR3 length: 15 amino acids. In nucleotides, the CDR3 is TGTGCCAGCAGCCAAGAACTAGCGGGAATCGGGGAGCTGTTTTTT. As protein: CASSQELAGIGELFF.

On this clone: One end of the junction varies from germline; a read error may be responsible. V gene TRBV28 combines with J gene TRBJ2-4; tentative D call: TRBD2 (6 bases). Germline values: CDR1 MDHEN, CDR2 SYDVKM. The CDR3 consists of 17 residues. CDR3 coding DNA: TGTGCCAGCAGCGGGCAGCGGGCCGGCGGGACCAAAAACAGTCAGTACTTC. It translates to CASSGQRAGGTKNSQYF.

The chain links TRBV10-1 to TRBJ1-2; TRBD1 matches at 7 bases. CDR3 size: 16 residues. In germline, CDR1 is WNHNN, CDR2 SYGVQD (reference sequence). V was clipped by 4 bases and J by 6 bases; unmatched bases: 14. CDR3 protein: CASSAGTVPKWDGYTF. In nucleotides, the CDR3 is TGCGCCAGCAGTGCCGGGACAGTCCCAAAGTGGGATGGCTACACCTTC.

The gene calls are TRBV7-2 and TRBJ2-3; 7 bases fit TRBD2. CDR1 and CDR2 from the germline V gene are SGHTA and FQGNSA. V lost 5 bases to trimming and J lost 6 bases; unmatched junction nucleotides: 8. The CDR3 consists of 14 residues. The chain's CDR3 is CASSPVTSSDTQYF. CDR3 in DNA: TGTGCCAGCAGCCCCGTGACTAGCTCCGATACGCAGTATTTT.

The gene calls are TRBV7-2 and TRBJ2-3; 7 bases align to TRBD2. Per germline, CDR1 SGHTA and CDR2 FQGNSA. V lost 4 bases and J lost 0; bases outside the gene matches: 1. The CDR3 runs to 14 residues. The CDR3 spells CASSYSGSTDTQYF. The CDR3 nucleotides are TGTGCCAGCAGCTATAGCGGGAGCACAGATACGCAGTATTTT. Full variable domain (missing parts from reference TRBV7-2 and TRBJ2-3): GAGVSQSPSNKVTEKGKDVELRCDPISGHTALYWYRQSLGQGLEFLIYFQGNSAPDKSGLPSDRFSAERTGGSVSTLTIQRTQQEDSAVYLCASSYSGSTDTQYFGPGTRLTVL.

The chain joins TRBV6-5 to TRBJ2-7; D perhaps matches TRBD1 (7 bases). V gave up 6 bases and J gave up 6 bases, with 18 bases separating them. Germline assignment: CDR1 MNHEY and CDR2 SVGAGI. This CDR3 is built from 14 residues. As DNA, the CDR3 is TGTGCCAGCAGAGACCCAGGGGGGTCTAGCGAGCAGTACTTC. This sequence encodes CASRDPGGSSEQYF.

This chain links TRBV19 with TRBJ1-3; D gene unclear. The CDR3 contains 16 residues. The V gene lost 4 bases and the J gene lost 0 bases, with 13 bases spanning the gap. From germline, CDR1 is LNHDA and CDR2 SQIVND (reference sequence). This CDR3 is CASSTQQLYSGNTIYF. DNA for the CDR3: TGTGCCAGTAGTACACAACAGCTCTACTCTGGAAACACCATATATTTT. Complete variable domain (other parts from reference TRBV19 and TRBJ1-3): DGGITQSPKYLFRKEGQNVTLSCEQNLNHDAMYWYRQDPGQGLRLIYYSQIVNDFQKGDIAEGYSVSREKKESFPLTVTSAQKNPTAFYLCASSTQQLYSGNTIYFGEGSWLTVV.

This clone occurred once. The rearrangement uses TRBV7-2 and TRBJ2-1, with 8 positions matching TRBD2. V lost 5 bases to trimming and J lost 2 bases; unmatched junction nucleotides: 8. The CDR3 is 16 residues long. From germline, CDR1 is SGHTA and CDR2 FQGNSA. The CDR3 coding sequence is TGTGCCAGCAGCGCCCTGGCGGGAGGCCCCTACAATGAGCAGTTCTTC. Its translation: CASSALAGGPYNEQFF.

In nucleotides, the CDR3 is TGTGCCAGCACCCTATTCAATGAGCAGTTCTTC. It encodes CASTLFNEQFF. The chain recombines TRBV9 with TRBJ2-1; D remains ambiguous. The CDR3 spans 11 residues. Germline V gene sequence: CDR1 SGDLS, CDR2 YYNGEE. Trimming pared 6 bases from V and 6 bases from J, leaving 7 bases between. Variable domain in full (rest from reference TRBV9 and TRBJ2-1): DSGVTQTPKHLITATGQRVTLRCSPRSGDLSVYWYQQSLDQGLQFLIQYYNGEERAKGNILERFSAQQFPDLHSELNLSSLELGDSALYFCASTLFNEQFFGPGTRLTVL.

The chain is built from TRBV27 and TRBJ2-7; no clear D. CDR3 length: 13 amino acids. V shed 5 bases and J shed 4 bases, with 12 bases lying between them. Germline CDR1 is MNHEY and CDR2 is SMNVEV (reference sequence). The chain's CDR3 is CASSLRVGYEQYF. CDR3 nucleotide sequence: TGTGCCAGCAGTCTCCGGGTGGGTTACGAGCAGTACTTC.

V usage is TRBV7-9 and J usage is TRBJ2-5; 8 bases fit TRBD2. Germline CDR1 is SEHNR and CDR2 is FQNEAQ (reference sequence). CDR3 length: 15 residues. The V gene end was trimmed by 3 bases and the J gene end by 1 base; junction bases not matched to a gene: 4. The CDR3 loop is CASSFYGRGQETQYF. CDR3 nucleotides: TGTGCCAGCAGCTTTTACGGGAGGGGCCAAGAGACCCAGTACTTC.

V gene TRBV23-1 combines with J gene TRBJ2-2; a possible D gene is TRBD1 (7 bases). TRBV23-1 counts as an open reading frame of uncertain function. This CDR3 is 15 amino acids long. Trimming took off 7 bases at V and 3 bases at J, with 15 bases between the two ends. The CDR3 nucleotides read TGCGCCAGCAAACGGAGGGGGCTGGACACCGGGGAGCTGTTTTTT. Its protein is CASKRRGLDTGELFF.

The V call is TRBV2, the J call TRBJ1-2; weak D call: TRBD1 (5 bases). CDR3 length: 14 residues. Germline CDR1 SNHLY, CDR2 FYNNEI. V lost 6 bases to trimming and J lost 1 base, with 12 bases between them. CDR3 loop: CASRKGWGNYGYTF. The CDR3 region has the DNA TGTGCCAGCAGAAAGGGGTGGGGTAACTATGGCTACACCTTC.